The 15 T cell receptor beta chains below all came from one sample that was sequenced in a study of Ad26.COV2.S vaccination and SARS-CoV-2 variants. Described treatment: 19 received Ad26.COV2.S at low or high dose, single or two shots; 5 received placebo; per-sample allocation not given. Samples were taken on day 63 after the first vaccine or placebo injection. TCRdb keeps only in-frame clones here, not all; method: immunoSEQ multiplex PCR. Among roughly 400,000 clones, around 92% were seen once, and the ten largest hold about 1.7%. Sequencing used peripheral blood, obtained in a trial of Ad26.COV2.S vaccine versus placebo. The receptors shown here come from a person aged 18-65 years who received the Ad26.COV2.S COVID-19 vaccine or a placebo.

CDR3 sequence: CASSLGTGGEQYF. CDR3 DNA sequence: TGTGCCAGCAGCTTGGGGACAGGGGGCGAGCAGTACTTC. This chain joins TRBV7-2 and TRBJ2-7; 11 bases agree with TRBD1. CDR1 is SGHTA and CDR2 is FQGNSA in the germline V gene. The CDR3 sequence is 13 residues long. The J segment lost 6 bases and the V segment lost 3 bases, leaving 1 base of the junction unmatched.

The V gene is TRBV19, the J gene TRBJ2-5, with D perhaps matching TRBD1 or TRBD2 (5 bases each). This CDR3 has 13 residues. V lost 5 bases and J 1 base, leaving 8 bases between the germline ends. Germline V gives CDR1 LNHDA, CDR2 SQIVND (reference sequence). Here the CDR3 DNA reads TGTGCCAGTAGTTGGGGGACCCAAGAGACCCAGTACTTC. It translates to CASSWGTQETQYF.

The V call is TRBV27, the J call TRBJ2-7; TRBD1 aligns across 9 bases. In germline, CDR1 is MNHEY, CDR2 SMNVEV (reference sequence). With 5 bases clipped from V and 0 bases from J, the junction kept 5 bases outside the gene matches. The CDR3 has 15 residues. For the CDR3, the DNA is TGTGCCAGCAGTCCTCGGACAGGGGCCTCCTACGAGCAGTACTTC. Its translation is CASSPRTGASYEQYF.

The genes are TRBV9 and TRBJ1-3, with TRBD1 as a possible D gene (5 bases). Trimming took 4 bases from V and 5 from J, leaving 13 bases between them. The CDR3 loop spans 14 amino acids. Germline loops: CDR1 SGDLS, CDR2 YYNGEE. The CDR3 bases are TGTGCCAGCAGCCCTTCGGGGGGGAGAAACACCATATATTTT. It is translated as CASSPSGGRNTIYF.

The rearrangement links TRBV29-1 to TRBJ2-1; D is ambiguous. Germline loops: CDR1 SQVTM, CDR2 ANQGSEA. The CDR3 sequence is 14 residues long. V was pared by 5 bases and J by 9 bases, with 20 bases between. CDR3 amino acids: CSVKVARPVGEQFF. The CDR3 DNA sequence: TGCAGCGTTAAGGTGGCGCGGCCCGTGGGTGAGCAGTTCTTC.

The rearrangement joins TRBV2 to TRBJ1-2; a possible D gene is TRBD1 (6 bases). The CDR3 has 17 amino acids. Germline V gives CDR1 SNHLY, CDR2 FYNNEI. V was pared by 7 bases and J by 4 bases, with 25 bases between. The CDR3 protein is CASMERRLQGSGYGYTF. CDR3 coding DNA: TGTGCCAGCATGGAACGTAGACTACAGGGTTCGGGCTATGGCTACACCTTC. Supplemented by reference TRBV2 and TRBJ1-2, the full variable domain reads EPEVTQTPSHQVTQMGQEVILRCVPISNHLYFYWYRQILGQKVEFLVSFYNNEISEKSEIFDDQFSVERPDGSNFTLKIRSTKLEDSAMYFCASMERRLQGSGYGYTFGSGTRLTVV.

CDR3 region: CASSPTGTGMNGYTF. In nucleotides, the CDR3 is TGTGCCAGCAGCCCAACCGGGACGGGTATGAATGGCTACACCTTC. The rearrangement joins TRBV7-8 to TRBJ1-2; D is possibly TRBD1 (5 bases). V was pared by 5 bases and J by 6 bases, with 19 bases between. The CDR3 has 15 amino acids. Germline values: CDR1 SGHVS, CDR2 FQNEAQ.

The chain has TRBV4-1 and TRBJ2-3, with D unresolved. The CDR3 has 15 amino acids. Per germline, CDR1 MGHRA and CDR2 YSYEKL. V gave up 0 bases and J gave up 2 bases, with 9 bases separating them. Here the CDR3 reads CASSQDWANTDTQYF. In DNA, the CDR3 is TGCGCCAGCAGCCAAGATTGGGCTAACACAGATACGCAGTATTTT.

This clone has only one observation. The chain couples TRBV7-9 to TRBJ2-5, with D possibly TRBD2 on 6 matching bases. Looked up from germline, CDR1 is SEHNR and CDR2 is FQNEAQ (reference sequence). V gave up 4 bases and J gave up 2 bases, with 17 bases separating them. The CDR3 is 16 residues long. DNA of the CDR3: TGTGCCAGCAGCTACCCTTTTCCCCGGGGGCAAGAGACCCAGTACTTC. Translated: CASSYPFPRGQETQYF. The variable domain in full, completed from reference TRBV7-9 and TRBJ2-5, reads DTGVSQNPRHKITKRGQNVTFRCDPISEHNRLYWYRQTLGQGPEFLTYFQNEAQLEKSRLLSDRFSAERPKGSFSTLEIQRTEQGDSAMYLCASSYPFPRGQETQYFGPGTRLLVL.

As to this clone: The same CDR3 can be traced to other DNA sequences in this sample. The CDR3 DNA sequence: TGTGCCAGCTCACCAGGAGCTAGCACAGATACGCAGTATTTT. Amino acid sequence: CASSPGASTDTQYF. The chain recombines TRBV18 with TRBJ2-3; D is unresolved. With 2 bases removed from V and 0 bases from J, the gap between germline ends came to 6 bases. The CDR3 totals 14 residues. Germline V gives CDR1 KGHSH, CDR2 LQKENI. Looking up the rest from reference TRBV18 and TRBJ2-3 gives the full variable domain: NAGVMQNPRHLVRRRGQEARLRCSPMKGHSHVYWYRQLPEEGLKFMVYLQKENIIDESGMPKERFSAEFPKEGPSILRIQQVVRGDSAAYFCASSPGASTDTQYFGPGTRLTVL.

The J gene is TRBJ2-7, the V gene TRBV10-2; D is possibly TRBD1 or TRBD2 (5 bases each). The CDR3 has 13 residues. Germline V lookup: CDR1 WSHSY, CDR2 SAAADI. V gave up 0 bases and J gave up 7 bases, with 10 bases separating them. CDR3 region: CASSESGVREQYF. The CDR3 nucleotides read TGCGCCAGCAGTGAGTCGGGGGTTAGGGAGCAGTACTTC.

The CDR3 bases are TGCGCCAGTGGGGGGGGCGACAGGACTAACTATGGCTACACCTTC. Translating it yields CASGGGDRTNYGYTF. The chain carries TRBV10-1 and TRBJ1-2, with a weak D call TRBD1 (6 bases). Germline V lookup: CDR1 WNHNN, CDR2 SYGVQD (reference sequence). This CDR3 contains 15 residues. V was shortened by 9 bases and J by 0 bases, with 17 bases between the two germline ends.

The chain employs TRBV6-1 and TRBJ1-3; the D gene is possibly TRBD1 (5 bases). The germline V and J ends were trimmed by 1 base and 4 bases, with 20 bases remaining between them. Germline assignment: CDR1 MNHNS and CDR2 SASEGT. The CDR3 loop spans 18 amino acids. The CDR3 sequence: CASSEGFTKGVSGNTIYF. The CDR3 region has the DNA TGTGCCAGCAGTGAAGGGTTTACGAAAGGGGTTTCAGGAAACACCATATATTTT.

In nucleotides, the CDR3 is TGTGCCTCACTGGGAGGGAACACTGAAGCTTTCTTT. As protein: CASLGGNTEAFF. J is TRBJ1-1 and V is TRBV2; D remains ambiguous. The CDR3 loop spans 12 amino acids. Trimming pared 11 bases from V and 1 base from J, leaving 11 bases between. Germline CDR1 reads SNHLY; CDR2 reads FYNNEI.

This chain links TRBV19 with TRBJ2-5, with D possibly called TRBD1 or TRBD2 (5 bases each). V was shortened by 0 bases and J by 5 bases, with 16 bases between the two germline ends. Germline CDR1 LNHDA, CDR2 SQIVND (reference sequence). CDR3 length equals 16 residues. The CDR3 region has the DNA TGTGCCAGTAGTATAGATCGGGGCAATCTGCGGGAGACCCAGTACTTC. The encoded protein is CASSIDRGNLRETQYF. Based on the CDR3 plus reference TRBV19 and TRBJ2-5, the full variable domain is DGGITQSPKYLFRKEGQNVTLSCEQNLNHDAMYWYRQDPGQGLRLIYYSQIVNDFQKGDIAEGYSVSREKKESFPLTVTSAQKNPTAFYLCASSIDRGNLRETQYFGPGTRLLVL.